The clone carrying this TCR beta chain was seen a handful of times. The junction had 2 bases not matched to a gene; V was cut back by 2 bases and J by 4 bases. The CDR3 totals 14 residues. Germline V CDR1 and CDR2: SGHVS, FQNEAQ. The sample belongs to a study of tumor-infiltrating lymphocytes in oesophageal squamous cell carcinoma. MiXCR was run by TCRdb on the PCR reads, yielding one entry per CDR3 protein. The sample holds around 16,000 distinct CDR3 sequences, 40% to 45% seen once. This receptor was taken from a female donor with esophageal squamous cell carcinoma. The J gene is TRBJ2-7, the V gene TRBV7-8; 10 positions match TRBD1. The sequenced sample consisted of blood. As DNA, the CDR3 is TGTGCCAGCAGCTTACGACAGGGGGCATACGAGCAGTACTTC. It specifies CASSLRQGAYEQYF.